These 28 T cell receptor beta chains originate from one sample sequenced in a study of technical replicates of blood from several donors (dated by TCRdb to the late 2010s). Libraries were prepared through the immunoSEQ multiplex PCR assay. Held by TCRdb, this immuneACCESS table contains in-frame sequences only and omits some clones. Under half of the omission traces to an unresolved V gene where checked; the cause of the rest is unknown. The sample records about 76,000 clones, 80% to 90% of which are singletons. About 5% of the sample is taken by the ten largest. Sequenced: PBMCs. Receptor source: a human donor in good health. Some clones in this sample may be carry-over from other donors' samples.

J is TRBJ2-7 and V is TRBV18, with 9 bases fitting TRBD1. CDR1 and CDR2 (germline): KGHSH, LQKENI. CDR3 size: 14 residues. V lost 6 bases and J lost 7; bases outside the gene matches: 10. The CDR3 sequence: CASSHWDRAEEQYF. DNA of the CDR3: TGTGCCAGCTCCCATTGGGACAGGGCGGAAGAGCAGTACTTC.

The J gene is TRBJ2-1, the V gene TRBV7-3, with D possibly TRBD2 on 5 matching bases. V was clipped by 1 base and J by 2 bases, with 12 bases between them. The CDR3 runs 16 residues. CDR1 is SGHTA, CDR2 FQGTGA, per germline. CDR3 sequence reads: CASSLNAQAAYNEQFF. The CDR3 coding sequence is TGTGCCAGCAGCTTAAACGCTCAAGCGGCCTACAATGAGCAGTTCTTC.

This clone was detected only once. J is TRBJ2-1 and V is TRBV12-5, with TRBD1 matching over 7 bases. The CDR3 spans 14 residues. Germline assignment: CDR1 LGHNT and CDR2 FRNRAP. J gave up 7 bases and V 8 bases, and 11 bases lay outside the gene matches. The chain's CDR3 is CASFRQGPQNEQFF. The DNA for the CDR3 is TGTGCTAGTTTCCGACAGGGTCCTCAGAATGAGCAGTTCTTC.

The rearrangement uses TRBV6-5 and TRBJ2-2; 8 positions agree with TRBD1. V lost 7 bases, J lost 5 bases, and 9 bases stayed unmatched. CDR1 is MNHEY, CDR2 SVGAGI, per germline. The CDR3 is 15 amino acids. CDR3 protein: CASTRQGSVTGELFF. DNA for the CDR3: TGTGCCAGCACCCGACAGGGGTCTGTGACCGGGGAGCTGTTTTTT.

The rearrangement uses TRBV21-1 and TRBJ2-3; the tabulated D call, TRBD2, remains unverified against the DNA. TRBV21-1 is given as a pseudogene. The CDR3 has 19 residues. The CDR3 reads CASSKGGHVPVEPTDTQYF. The CDR3 nucleotides read TGTGCCAGCAGCAAGGGAGGACATGTACCCGTCGAACCCACAGATACGCAGTATTTT.

This clone has just a few counts. The chain recombines TRBV30 with TRBJ2-2; D possibly corresponds to TRBD1 (7 bases). Between the trimmed V and J ends, which lost 7 bases and 5 bases, there was a span of 14 bases. The CDR3 has 13 amino acids. Germline-derived CDR1 and CDR2 are GTSNPN and SVGIG (reference sequence). In DNA, the CDR3 is TGTGCCTTTGAGGCAGGGGGGACCGGGGAGCTGTTTTTT. Its protein is CAFEAGGTGELFF.

The CDR3: CASSLDRGNTIYF. CDR3 sequence (DNA): TGTGCCAGCAGCTTGGACAGAGGAAACACCATATATTTT. This chain links TRBV7-2 with TRBJ1-3; the D gene is possibly TRBD1 (6 bases). Germline CDR1 and CDR2: SGHTA and FQGNSA. V was trimmed by 3 bases and J by 4 bases, leaving 7 bases between them. This CDR3 spans 13 amino acids.

V gene TRBV4-3 combines with J gene TRBJ2-6; 9 bases align to TRBD1. The J segment lost 0 bases and the V segment lost 1 base, leaving 4 bases of the junction unmatched. The CDR3 sequence is 18 residues long. Germline CDR1 and CDR2: LGHNA and YSLEER. This CDR3 is CASSQVGTGNSGANVLTF. The CDR3 region has the DNA TGCGCCAGCAGCCAAGTAGGGACAGGGAACTCTGGGGCCAACGTCCTGACTTTC.

The chain joins TRBV5-6 to TRBJ2-1, with D uncertain. Germline values: CDR1 SGHDT, CDR2 YYEEEE. CDR3 length: 11 residues. The V end was cut by 6 bases, the J end by 8 bases, with 9 bases between. CDR3 protein: CASTLEYEQFF. CDR3 coding DNA: TGTGCCAGCACCCTAGAATATGAGCAGTTCTTC.

This chain joins TRBV2 and TRBJ1-1; TRBD1 is a possible D gene (6 bases). Germline CDR1 reads SNHLY; CDR2 reads FYNNEI. The CDR3 sequence is 12 residues long. V lost 8 bases, J lost 2 bases, and 9 bases lay in between. The CDR3 DNA is TGTGCCAGCCAACAGGGTAACACTGAAGCTTTCTTT. Translated, it gives CASQQGNTEAFF.

The CDR3 region has the DNA TGTGCCAGCAGCTTAAGGGAGGGATCGAACACCGGGGAGCTGTTTTTT. Amino acid sequence: CASSLREGSNTGELFF. This sequence joins TRBV7-8 and TRBJ2-2; the match to TRBD2 covers 7 bases. V gave up 2 bases and J gave up 0 bases; unmatched junction bases: 3. Germline loops: CDR1 SGHVS, CDR2 FQNEAQ. This CDR3 region has 16 residues.

The chain combines TRBV6-5 with TRBJ2-2; 9 bases align to TRBD2. Per germline, CDR1 MNHEY and CDR2 SVGAGI. The CDR3 runs to 15 residues. With V trimmed by 6 bases and J by 7 bases, 9 bases remained unmatched. CDR3 nucleotides: TGTGCCAGCAGGAAGGCGGGAGGGGCAAGCGGGGAGCTGTTTTTT. Its protein product is CASRKAGGASGELFF.

The chain uses TRBV2 and TRBJ2-1; D is unclear. Trimming left V 4 bases short and J 9 bases short, with 19 bases between. The CDR3 runs to 15 residues. The germline V gene encodes CDR1 SNHLY and CDR2 FYNNEI. The CDR3 loop is CASSVSRPAVTEQFF. For the CDR3, the DNA is TGTGCCAGCAGTGTTAGCCGGCCCGCCGTTACTGAGCAGTTCTTC.

This clone has a single count. V and J are TRBV9 and TRBJ2-7; D perhaps matches TRBD1 (6 bases). Trimming took off 4 bases at V and 3 bases at J, with 17 bases between the two ends. The CDR3 is 15 amino acids. CDR1 is SGDLS, CDR2 YYNGEE, per germline. CDR3 amino acids: CASSPTGSEIYEQYF. Written as DNA, the CDR3 is TGTGCCAGCAGCCCTACAGGGAGTGAGATCTACGAGCAGTACTTC.

The chain joins TRBV5-5 to TRBJ1-1; 8 nucleotides line up with TRBD1. Germline V lookup: CDR1 SGHKS, CDR2 YYEKEE (reference sequence). CDR3 length equals 16 residues. The V and J ends lost 2 bases and 1 base, in that order; junction bases with no gene match: 7. This CDR3 is CASSLWQGASNTEAFF. The CDR3 DNA follows: TGTGCCAGCAGCTTATGGCAGGGGGCCTCGAACACTGAAGCTTTCTTT.

This clone has only a few counts. V and J are TRBV5-3 and TRBJ1-5, with 8 bases lining up with TRBD1. TRBV5-3 is sorted into the ORF group, with uncertain function. V shed 0 bases and J 2 bases; nucleotides not matched to a gene: 7. The CDR3 covers 17 residues. CDR3 in amino acids: CARSLVQGAEGNQPQHF. The CDR3 DNA is TGTGCCAGAAGCTTGGTGCAGGGGGCTGAGGGCAATCAGCCCCAGCATTTT.

The chain joins TRBV7-8 to TRBJ2-5; 8 bases are shared with TRBD2. The CDR3 covers 16 residues. Looked up from germline, CDR1 is SGHVS and CDR2 is FQNEAQ. The trim removed 5 bases at V and 4 bases at J, leaving 12 bases unmatched. As DNA, the CDR3 is TGTGCCAGCAGCCCGTGGCCAGCGGGAGACCCAGAGACCCAGTACTTC. Amino acid sequence: CASSPWPAGDPETQYF. The full variable domain, in which reference TRBV7-8 and TRBJ2-5 provide the parts outside the CDR3, is GAGVSQSPRYKVAKRGQDVALRCDPISGHVSLFWYQQALGQGPEFLTYFQNEAQLDKSGLPSDRFFAERPEGSVSTLKIQRTQQEDSAVYLCASSPWPAGDPETQYFGPGTRLLVL.

V gene TRBV7-2 combines with J gene TRBJ1-5; no definite D call. Trimming removed 1 base from V and 4 bases from J, with 11 bases in between. CDR3 size: 15 residues. Germline V gene lookup returns CDR1 SGHTA and CDR2 FQGNSA. The CDR3 is CASSLETATNQPQHF. DNA for the CDR3: TGTGCCAGCAGCTTAGAAACAGCTACTAATCAGCCCCAGCATTTT.

This CDR3 is CAISESAGALGTQYF. The CDR3 nucleotides read TGTGCCATCAGTGAGTCTGCAGGGGCCTTGGGGACCCAGTACTTC. The V gene is TRBV10-3, the J gene TRBJ2-5; tentative D call: TRBD1 (6 bases). Deletions cut 0 bases from V and 7 bases from J, with 15 bases between. The CDR3 has 15 amino acids. Germline lookup yields CDR1 ENHRY and CDR2 SYGVKD.

This chain links TRBV5-1 with TRBJ2-5, with 10 bases matching TRBD1. The length of the CDR3 is 16 residues. V gave up 5 bases and J gave up 5 bases; unmatched junction bases: 12. Germline CDR1 reads SGHRS; CDR2 reads YFSETQ. This CDR3 reads CASSYRGQGSLETQYF. The CDR3 DNA is TGCGCCAGCAGTTATCGGGGACAGGGGAGCTTGGAGACCCAGTACTTC.

The V and J genes are TRBV29-1 and TRBJ2-3; 7 bases are shared with TRBD1. Germline V gene lookup returns CDR1 SQVTM and CDR2 ANQGSEA. The J segment lost 5 bases and the V segment lost 3 bases, leaving 5 bases of the junction unmatched. The CDR3 contains 13 residues. The DNA of the CDR3 is TGCAGCGTTGACTCTGCAGGGGGAGATACGCAGTATTTT. Translation: CSVDSAGGDTQYF.

This chain uses TRBV4-3 with TRBJ2-1, with 10 positions matching TRBD1. Germline V gene lookup returns CDR1 LGHNA and CDR2 YSLEER. V lost 3 bases, J lost 7 bases, and 9 bases stayed unmatched. The CDR3 extends over 16 amino acids. CDR3 sequence reads: CASSHLGTGDGNEQFF. The CDR3 DNA reads TGCGCCAGCAGCCACCTCGGGACAGGGGATGGAAATGAGCAGTTCTTC.

CDR3: CASRVTDNQPQHF. The CDR3 nucleotides read TGCGCCAGCAGGGTAACAGATAATCAGCCCCAGCATTTT. This chain links TRBV5-1 with TRBJ1-5, with unresolved D. Trimming took off 5 bases at V and 4 bases at J, with 10 bases between the two ends. The CDR3 runs 13 residues. Germline CDR1 and CDR2: SGHRS and YFSETQ.

This sequence joins TRBV7-9 and TRBJ2-3, with 9 bases matching TRBD2. After removal of 5 bases from V and 1 base from J, the junction contained 7 bases not matched to a gene. The germline V gene has CDR1 SEHNR and CDR2 FQNEAQ (reference sequence). This CDR3 contains 16 residues. The CDR3 is CASSGGLASGTDTQYF. CDR3 bases: TGTGCCAGCAGCGGGGGACTAGCTAGCGGCACAGATACGCAGTATTTT.

The chain is built from TRBV19 and TRBJ1-4, with D possibly TRBD1 on 5 matching bases. Looked up from germline, CDR1 is LNHDA and CDR2 is SQIVND (reference sequence). The V end was cut by 4 bases, the J end by 4 bases, with 10 bases between. The CDR3 extends over 14 amino acids. CDR3 sequence reads: CASSKGLLNEKLFF. The CDR3 coding sequence is TGTGCCAGTAGTAAGGGACTGCTTAATGAAAAACTGTTTTTT.

CDR3 DNA: TGTGCCAGCAGCTTCCCCAGGCGGAACACTGAAGCTTTCTTT. Protein product: CASSFPRRNTEAFF. V is TRBV7-2 and J is TRBJ1-1; unclear D gene. V lost 3 bases, J lost 1 base, and 9 bases lay in between. This CDR3 has 14 amino acids. Germline values: CDR1 SGHTA, CDR2 FQGNSA. The full variable domain, its missing parts supplied by reference TRBV7-2 and TRBJ1-1, is GAGVSQSPSNKVTEKGKDVELRCDPISGHTALYWYRQSLGQGLEFLIYFQGNSAPDKSGLPSDRFSAERTGGSVSTLTIQRTQQEDSAVYLCASSFPRRNTEAFFGQGTRLTVV.

V gene TRBV18 combines with J gene TRBJ2-7; D not resolved. Germline-derived CDR1 and CDR2 are KGHSH and LQKENI. V gave up 2 bases and J gave up 2 bases, with 7 bases separating them. This CDR3 region has 13 residues. The CDR3 region is CASSPIHPYEQYF. CDR3 DNA: TGTGCCAGCTCACCAATACACCCCTACGAGCAGTACTTC.

This clone was seen more than once but under ten times. J is TRBJ2-1 and V is TRBV30, with D maybe TRBD2 (6 bases). Germline V gene sequence: CDR1 GTSNPN, CDR2 SVGIG (reference sequence). Trimming cost V 2 bases and J 6 bases, with 8 bases left between them. The CDR3 has 12 residues. Here the CDR3 DNA reads TGTGCCTGGAGTTTCGGGGGCAATGAGCAGTTCTTC. It specifies CAWSFGGNEQFF.